The 16 T cell receptor beta chains presented below share a single source sample, sequenced in a study of T cells in Graves' hyperthyroidism and ophthalmopathy. It was RNA transcripts that yielded the amplified TCR beta CDR3 regions. First-round RT-PCR of the TCR CDR3 relied on the HTBI primer set. TCRdb called the multiplex PCR reads again in MiXCR, with one record for every CDR3 protein. The sample holds 540,000 or so distinct CDR3 sequences; about 45% are singletons and the top ten take roughly 19%. Sequenced sample: peripheral blood or thyroid tissue (not recorded which). The receptor source for this set is an adult woman with Graves' disease, either hyperthyroidism or ophthalmopathy (not recorded which).

In its sample, this clonotype was seen a few times. This may stem from a read error, because a much larger clone lies one nucleotide away. V usage is TRBV7-2 and J usage is TRBJ1-2; TRBD1 aligns across 7 bases. Germline CDR1 is SGHTA and CDR2 is FQGNSA. With 5 bases clipped from V and 4 bases from J, the junction kept 1 base outside the gene matches. The CDR3 length is 12 residues. The CDR3 nucleotides are TGTGCCAGCAGCGGACAGGTCTATGGCTACACCTTC. It specifies CASSGQVYGYTF.

This clonotype was recorded at least ten times. This chain joins TRBV7-9 and TRBJ2-7; maybe TRBD1 (5 bases). This CDR3 comprises 15 residues. Trimming pared 2 bases from V and 0 bases from J, leaving 11 bases between. CDR1 is SEHNR and CDR2 is FQNEAQ in the germline V gene (reference sequence). Here the CDR3 reads CASSLWGVSSYEQYF. CDR3 nucleotides: TGTGCCAGCAGCTTATGGGGCGTATCCTCCTACGAGCAGTACTTC. Complete variable domain (other parts from reference TRBV7-9 and TRBJ2-7): DTGVSQNPRHKITKRGQNVTFRCDPISEHNRLYWYRQTLGQGPEFLTYFQNEAQLEKSRLLSDRFSAERPKGSFSTLEIQRTEQGDSAMYLCASSLWGVSSYEQYFGPGTRLTVT.

This clonotype has ten or more counts. V gene TRBV27 combines with J gene TRBJ2-5; 10 nucleotides line up with TRBD2. The V gene's germline CDR1 is MNHEY and CDR2 SMNVEV (reference sequence). V lost 5 bases and J lost 2; bases outside the gene matches: 8. The CDR3 is 16 amino acids. The CDR3 sequence is CASSLLAGAVQETQYF. CDR3 nucleotide sequence: TGTGCCAGCAGTCTCCTAGCGGGAGCGGTTCAAGAGACCCAGTACTTC.

The J gene is TRBJ2-5, the V gene TRBV30; D is uncertain. CDR3 length equals 14 residues. Trimming shortened V by 2 bases and J by 1 base, and 11 bases separated the two germline ends. The V gene's germline CDR1 is GTSNPN and CDR2 SVGIG (reference sequence). The DNA for the CDR3 is TGTGCCTGGAGTCGAGGTCAGGCCCAAGAGACCCAGTACTTC. Translated: CAWSRGQAQETQYF.

This clonotype was seen ten or more times. V and J are TRBV20-1 and TRBJ1-2; maybe TRBD1 (5 bases). V dropped 2 bases and J dropped 2 bases, with 6 bases sitting between them. Germline V gene lookup returns CDR1 DFQATT and CDR2 SNEGSKA (reference sequence). The CDR3 extends over 12 amino acids. CDR3 amino acids: CSARYRNYGYTF. The CDR3 nucleotides are TGCAGTGCTAGATACAGGAACTATGGCTACACCTTC.

This clonotype has at least ten counts. The V and J genes are TRBV7-9 and TRBJ1-1; D is possibly TRBD1 (6 bases). This CDR3 region has 16 residues. Trimming pared 5 bases from V and 1 base from J, leaving 17 bases between. CDR1 SEHNR and CDR2 FQNEAQ come from the germline V gene (reference sequence). The CDR3 is CASSPKGGRKNTEAFF. The CDR3 DNA sequence: TGTGCCAGCAGCCCGAAAGGGGGACGGAAGAACACTGAAGCTTTCTTT.

The rearrangement joins TRBV30 to TRBJ1-4; D is ambiguous. V gave up 0 bases and J gave up 6 bases, with 5 bases separating them. The CDR3 length is 12 residues. Germline values: CDR1 GTSNPN, CDR2 SVGIG (reference sequence). The CDR3 loop is CAWSVHDEKLFF. Written as DNA, the CDR3 is TGTGCCTGGAGTGTACACGATGAAAAACTGTTTTTT.

The chain employs TRBV15 and TRBJ1-5; D is undetermined. This CDR3 has 12 residues. The germline V gene encodes CDR1 LNHNV and CDR2 YYDKDF (reference sequence). V was trimmed by 0 bases and J by 11 bases, leaving 8 bases between them. CDR3 DNA: TGTGCCACCAGCAGAGATACGGAGACCCAGCATTTT. Encoded protein: CATSRDTETQHF. Together with reference TRBV15 and TRBJ1-5, the CDR3 gives the full variable domain: DAMVIQNPRYQVTQFGKPVTLSCSQTLNHNVMYWYQQKSSQAPKLLFHYYDKDFNNEADTPDNFQSRRPNTSFCFLDIRSPGLGDTAMYLCATSRDTETQHFGDGTRLSIL.

This chain joins TRBV20-1 and TRBJ1-5, with 9 bases aligning to TRBD1. Germline CDR1 is DFQATT and CDR2 is SNEGSKA (reference sequence). The CDR3 extends over 13 amino acids. V gave up 1 base and J gave up 7 bases; unmatched junction bases: 2. The CDR3 sequence is CSARGDRDQPQHF. DNA of the CDR3: TGCAGTGCTAGAGGGGACAGGGACCAGCCCCAGCATTTT.

This clonotype was recorded many times. The chain carries TRBV10-3 and TRBJ1-6, with TRBD1 identical over 7 bases. V dropped 6 bases and J dropped 7; count of bases not matched to a gene: 6. The CDR3 loop spans 14 amino acids. CDR1 and CDR2 from the germline V gene are ENHRY and SYGVKD. The CDR3 is CAIRAGQPNSPLHF. Here the CDR3 DNA reads TGTGCCATCAGAGCGGGACAGCCGAATTCACCCCTCCACTTT.

The rearrangement uses TRBV2 and TRBJ2-7; D is uncertain. CDR3 length: 13 amino acids. V was cut by 6 bases and J by 7 bases, with 16 bases left in between. Germline-derived CDR1 and CDR2 are SNHLY and FYNNEI. The DNA for the CDR3 is TGTGCCAGCAGAAGGATTGGTTACTATGAGCAGTACTTC. Amino acid sequence: CASRRIGYYEQYF.

J is TRBJ2-5 and V is TRBV24-1; no clear D. Trimming cost V 5 bases and J 4 bases, with 22 bases left between them. The length of the CDR3 is 17 residues. The germline V gene encodes CDR1 KGHDR and CDR2 SFDVKD. The CDR3 DNA follows: TGTGCCACCAGTGGTAAGGTTCTATCTCCCTTGGGAGAGACCCAGTACTTC. The encoded protein is CATSGKVLSPLGETQYF.

V and J are TRBV29-1 and TRBJ1-2, with D unclear. The V and J ends lost 1 base and 3 bases respectively, with 12 bases between them. Germline assignment: CDR1 SQVTM and CDR2 ANQGSEA. This CDR3 is 14 amino acids long. The CDR3 sequence is CSVEGDGRYYGYTF. The CDR3 DNA sequence: TGCAGCGTTGAAGGCGACGGCAGGTACTATGGCTACACCTTC.

This clonotype was seen once. The V call is TRBV7-9, the J call TRBJ2-5, with D perhaps TRBD1 (6 bases). The V end was cut by 4 bases, the J end by 6 bases, with 15 bases between. The germline V gene has CDR1 SEHNR and CDR2 FQNEAQ (reference sequence). The length of the CDR3 is 14 residues. The CDR3 DNA is TGTGCCAGCAGCTCCAATGCCCGGGACAAGACCCAGTACTTC. Translating gives CASSSNARDKTQYF.

This clonotype showed up many times. The chain has TRBV12-3 or TRBV12-4 and TRBJ2-5; 10 bases map to TRBD1. This CDR3 spans 14 amino acids. The trim removed 6 bases at V and 10 bases at J, leaving 11 bases unmatched. The CDR3, as DNA: TGTGCCAGCAGCCGGGACAGGGGATTGGATGACCAGTACTTC. Protein: CASSRDRGLDDQYF.

The J gene is TRBJ1-2, the V gene TRBV20-1; TRBD1 aligns across 8 bases. The V segment lost 3 bases and the J segment 7 bases; nucleotides outside the gene matches: 4. The CDR3 covers 12 residues. Looked up from germline, CDR1 is DFQATT and CDR2 is SNEGSKA (reference sequence). The CDR3 here is CSASRGQVGYTF. For the CDR3, the DNA is TGCAGTGCTAGCAGGGGGCAGGTTGGCTACACCTTC.